This T cell receptor beta chain was identified during a study of cytomegalovirus exposure and HLA in healthy donors. Primers included in the PCR were 60 Vbeta and 13 Jbeta primers. Clones were sequenced by immunoSEQ multiplex PCR, and TCRdb holds only the in-frame ones, with some missing. The sample carries tens of thousands of clones, nearly 55% recorded once. Looked up from germline, CDR1 is SGHVS and CDR2 is FNYEAQ. Trimming cost V 5 bases and J 0 bases, with 11 bases left between them. This CDR3 is 15 amino acids long. This clone came up a few times. The antigen is unknown. Study-level findings and limits: TCR beta sequences reportedly predicted most subjects' HLA-A and HLA-B alleles accurately. No immune exposure information besides CMV serostatus was available. Analyzed later, association rates of TCRs varied across HLA loci, with DRB1 most and HLA-C fewest. When a later analysis was performed, an Asian-associated ancestry cluster reportedly had fewer N-insertions than the approximately 690-donor mean.

Input material: PBMCs. This receptor was obtained from a woman between 40 and 50 years old in good health and CMV-seropositive. V is TRBV7-6 and J is TRBJ1-3; D is ambiguous. CDR3 in DNA: TGTGCCAGCAGCCCGAGCAGGTCCTCTGGAAACACCATATATTTT. It codes for CASSPSRSSGNTIYF.